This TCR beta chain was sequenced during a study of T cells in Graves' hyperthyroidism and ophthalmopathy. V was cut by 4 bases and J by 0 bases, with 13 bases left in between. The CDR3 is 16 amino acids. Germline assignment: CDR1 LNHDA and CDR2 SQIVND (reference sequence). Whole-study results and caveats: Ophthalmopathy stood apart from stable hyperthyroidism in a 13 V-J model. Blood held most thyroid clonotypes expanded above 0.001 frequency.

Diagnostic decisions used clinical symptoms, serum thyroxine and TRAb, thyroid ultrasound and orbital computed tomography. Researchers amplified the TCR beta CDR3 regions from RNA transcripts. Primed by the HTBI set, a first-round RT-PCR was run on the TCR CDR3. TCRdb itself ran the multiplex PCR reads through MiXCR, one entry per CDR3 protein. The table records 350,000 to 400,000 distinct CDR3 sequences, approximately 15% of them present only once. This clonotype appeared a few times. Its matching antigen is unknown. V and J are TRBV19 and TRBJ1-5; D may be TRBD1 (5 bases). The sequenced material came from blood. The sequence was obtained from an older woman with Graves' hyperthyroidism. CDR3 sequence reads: CASSNGRGYSNQPQHF. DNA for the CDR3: TGTGCCAGTAGTAATGGGCGGGGGTATAGCAATCAGCCCCAGCATTTT. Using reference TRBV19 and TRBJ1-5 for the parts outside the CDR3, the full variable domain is DGGITQSPKYLFRKEGQNVTLSCEQNLNHDAMYWYRQDPGQGLRLIYYSQIVNDFQKGDIAEGYSVSREKKESFPLTVTSAQKNPTAFYLCASSNGRGYSNQPQHFGDGTRLSIL.